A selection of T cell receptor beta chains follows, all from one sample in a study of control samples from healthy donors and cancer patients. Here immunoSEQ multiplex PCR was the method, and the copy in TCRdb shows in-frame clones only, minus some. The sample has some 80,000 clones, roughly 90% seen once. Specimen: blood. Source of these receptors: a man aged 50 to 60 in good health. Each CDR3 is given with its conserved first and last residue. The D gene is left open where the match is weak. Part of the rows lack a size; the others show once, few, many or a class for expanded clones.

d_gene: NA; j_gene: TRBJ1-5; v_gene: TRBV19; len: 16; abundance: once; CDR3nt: TGTGCCAGTAGTATAGAGCGCAGCCAAACCAATCAGCCCCAGCATTTT; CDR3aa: CASSIERSQTNQPQHF
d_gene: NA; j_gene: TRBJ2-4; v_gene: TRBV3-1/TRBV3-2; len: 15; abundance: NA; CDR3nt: TGTGCCAGCAGCCAAGTGATCGGCATCGGCGTCATCCAGTACTTC; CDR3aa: CASSQVIGIGVIQYF
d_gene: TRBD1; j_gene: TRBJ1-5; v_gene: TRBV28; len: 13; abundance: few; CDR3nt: TGTGCCAGCAGTTTCAGGGGGACGCAGCCCCAGCATTTT; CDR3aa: CASSFRGTQPQHF
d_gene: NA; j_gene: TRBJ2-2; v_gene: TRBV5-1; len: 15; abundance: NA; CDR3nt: TGCGCCAGCAGCTTGGCAGGGGCTAGCACCGGGGAGCTGTTTTTT; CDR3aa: CASSLAGASTGELFF
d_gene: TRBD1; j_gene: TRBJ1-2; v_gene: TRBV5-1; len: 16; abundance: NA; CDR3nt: TGCGCCAGCAGCTTGTTCGGTTACAGGGGGGACTATGGCTACACCTTC; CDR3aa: CASSLFGYRGDYGYTF
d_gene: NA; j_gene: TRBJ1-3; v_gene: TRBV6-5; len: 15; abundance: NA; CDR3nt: TGTGCCAGCAGTATCCTGACGGGCTCTGGAAACACCATATATTTT; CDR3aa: CASSILTGSGNTIYF
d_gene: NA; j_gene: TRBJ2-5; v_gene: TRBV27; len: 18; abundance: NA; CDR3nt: TGTGCCAGCAGTTTCCGGGGGCCTAATAGATACTACCAAGAGACCCAGTACTTC; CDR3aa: CASSFRGPNRYYQETQYF
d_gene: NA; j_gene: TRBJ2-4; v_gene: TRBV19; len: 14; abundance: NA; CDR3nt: TGTGCCAGTAGTATAGCACAGGTAGGAAACATTCAGTACTTC; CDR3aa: CASSIAQVGNIQYF
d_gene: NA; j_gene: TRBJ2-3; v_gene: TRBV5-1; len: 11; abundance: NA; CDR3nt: TGCGCCAGCAGCACCGGGGATACGCAGTATTTT; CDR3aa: CASSTGDTQYF
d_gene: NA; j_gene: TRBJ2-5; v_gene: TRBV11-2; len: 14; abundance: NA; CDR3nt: TGTGCCAGCAGCCTAGCAGGGGCGGTTGGGACCCAGTACTTC; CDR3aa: CASSLAGAVGTQYF
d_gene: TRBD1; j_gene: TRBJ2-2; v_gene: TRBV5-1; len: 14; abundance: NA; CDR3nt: TGCGCCAGCAGCCACGACAGGGGCGCCGGGGAGCTGTTTTTT; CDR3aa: CASSHDRGAGELFF
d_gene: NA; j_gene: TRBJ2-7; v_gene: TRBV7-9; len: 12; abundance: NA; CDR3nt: TGTGCCAGCAGCTCCGGCCTCTACGAGCAGTACTTC; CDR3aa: CASSSGLYEQYF
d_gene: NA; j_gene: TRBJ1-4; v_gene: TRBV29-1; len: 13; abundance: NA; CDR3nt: TGCAGCGTTGAAGAAGAAGGGGACGAAAAACTGTTTTTT; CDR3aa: CSVEEEGDEKLFF
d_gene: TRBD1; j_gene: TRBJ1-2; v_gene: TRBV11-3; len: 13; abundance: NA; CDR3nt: TGTGCCAGCAGCTTATACAGGGGTGGTGGCTACACCTTC; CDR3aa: CASSLYRGGGYTF
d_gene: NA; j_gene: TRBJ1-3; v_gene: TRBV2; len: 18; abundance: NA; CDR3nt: TGTGCCAGCAGTCTTCTACAGGGTTTTAAGAGCTCTGGAAACACCATATATTTT; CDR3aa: CASSLLQGFKSSGNTIYF
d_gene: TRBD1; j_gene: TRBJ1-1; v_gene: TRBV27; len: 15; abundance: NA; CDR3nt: TGTGCCAGCAGACACGCCGGGACAGGGCTCACTGAAGCTTTCTTT; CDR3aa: CASRHAGTGLTEAFF
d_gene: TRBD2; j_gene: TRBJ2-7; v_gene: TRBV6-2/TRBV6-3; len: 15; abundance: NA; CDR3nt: TGTGCCAGCAGTTACGGGGTAGCGGGGGCATCAGAGCAGTACTTC; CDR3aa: CASSYGVAGASEQYF
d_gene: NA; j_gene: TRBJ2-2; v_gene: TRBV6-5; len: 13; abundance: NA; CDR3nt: TGTGCCACCTCAGGAACCAACACCGGGGAGCTGTTTTTT; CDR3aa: CATSGTNTGELFF
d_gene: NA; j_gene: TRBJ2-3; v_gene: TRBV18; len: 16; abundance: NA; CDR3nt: TGTGCCAGCTCCCCCATAGTATCAACTAGCACAGATACGCAGTATTTT; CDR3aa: CASSPIVSTSTDTQYF
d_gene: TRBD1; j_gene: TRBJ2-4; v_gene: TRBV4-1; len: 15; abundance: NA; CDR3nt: TGCGCCAGCAGCCAGACAGGGGGGCGGGGAAACATTCAGTACTTC; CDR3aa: CASSQTGGRGNIQYF
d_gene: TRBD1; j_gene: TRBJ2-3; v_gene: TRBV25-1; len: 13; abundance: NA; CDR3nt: TGTGCCAGCGCGGGACAGGGCCTAGATACGCAGTATTTT; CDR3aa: CASAGQGLDTQYF
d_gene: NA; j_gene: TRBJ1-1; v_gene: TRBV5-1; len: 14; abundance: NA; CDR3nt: TGCGCCAGCAGCTTCGGACAGACGAACACTGAAGCTTTCTTT; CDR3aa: CASSFGQTNTEAFF
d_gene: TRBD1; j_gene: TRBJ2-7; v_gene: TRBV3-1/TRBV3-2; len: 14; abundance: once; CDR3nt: TGTGCCAGCAGCCAAGGACAGGGGCGACAATCGTTGTACTTC; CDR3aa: CASSQGQGRQSLYF
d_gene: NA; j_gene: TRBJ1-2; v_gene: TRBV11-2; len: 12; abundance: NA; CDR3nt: TGTGCCAGCAGCTCCGGGCCTTCTGGCTACACCTTC; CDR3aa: CASSSGPSGYTF
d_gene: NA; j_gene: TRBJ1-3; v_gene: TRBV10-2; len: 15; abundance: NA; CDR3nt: TGCGCCAGCACCACGACCTTTGGTTCTGGAAACACCATATATTTT; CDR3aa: CASTTTFGSGNTIYF
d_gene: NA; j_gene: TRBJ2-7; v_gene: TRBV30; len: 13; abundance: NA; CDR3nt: TGTGCCTGGAGGACGGGGGTCGCCTACGAGCAGTACTTC; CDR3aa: CAWRTGVAYEQYF
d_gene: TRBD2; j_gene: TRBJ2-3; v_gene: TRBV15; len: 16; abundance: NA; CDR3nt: TGTGCCACCAGCAGAGATCGGCGGGGGACCACAGATACGCAGTATTTT; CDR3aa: CATSRDRRGTTDTQYF
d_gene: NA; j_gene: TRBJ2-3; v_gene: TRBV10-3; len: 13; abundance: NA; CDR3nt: TGTGCCATCAGTGATAATCCAACAGATACGCAGTATTTT; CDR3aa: CAISDNPTDTQYF
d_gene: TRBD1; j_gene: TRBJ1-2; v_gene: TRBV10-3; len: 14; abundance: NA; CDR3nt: TGTGCCATCAGTGACCCTACAGGGGGCAAAGGCTACACCTTC; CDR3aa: CAISDPTGGKGYTF
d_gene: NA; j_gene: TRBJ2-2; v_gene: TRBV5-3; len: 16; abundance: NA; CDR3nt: TGTGCCAGAAGCGGCCGGACACCTACGAACACCGGGGAGCTGTTTTTT; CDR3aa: CARSGRTPTNTGELFF
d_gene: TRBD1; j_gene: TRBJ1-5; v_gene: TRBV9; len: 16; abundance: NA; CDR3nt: TGTGCCAGCAGCGTCTCCTCAGGGGGCAACGCTAAGCCCCAGCATTTT; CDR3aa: CASSVSSGGNAKPQHF
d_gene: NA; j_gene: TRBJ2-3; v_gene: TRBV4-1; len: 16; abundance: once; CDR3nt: TGCGCCAGCAGCCAAGATACGGGCAGGGTGACAGATACGCAGTATTTT; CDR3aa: CASSQDTGRVTDTQYF
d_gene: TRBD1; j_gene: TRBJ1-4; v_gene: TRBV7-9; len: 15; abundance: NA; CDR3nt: TGTGCCAGCAGCTCGACAGGGGGCGAAGGTGAAAAACTGTTTTTT; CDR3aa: CASSSTGGEGEKLFF
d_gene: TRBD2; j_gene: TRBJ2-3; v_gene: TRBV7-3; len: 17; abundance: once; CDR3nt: TGTGCCAGCAGCCATGGACTAGGTGTCATCGGCACAGATACGCAGTATTTT; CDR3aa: CASSHGLGVIGTDTQYF
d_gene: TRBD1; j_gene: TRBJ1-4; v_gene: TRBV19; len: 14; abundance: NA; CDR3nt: TGTGCCAGTAGTTGGAACAGGGGAAACGAAAAACTGTTTTTT; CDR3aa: CASSWNRGNEKLFF
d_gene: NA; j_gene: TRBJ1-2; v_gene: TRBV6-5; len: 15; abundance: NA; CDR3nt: TGTGCCAGCAGTTACTCATCTCTGGAACCTTATGGCTACACCTTC; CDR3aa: CASSYSSLEPYGYTF
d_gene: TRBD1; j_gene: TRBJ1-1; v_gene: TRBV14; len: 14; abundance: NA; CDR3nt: TGTGCCAGCAGCCCCCTAGCGACAGGGCTTGTCGCTTTCTTT; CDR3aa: CASSPLATGLVAFF
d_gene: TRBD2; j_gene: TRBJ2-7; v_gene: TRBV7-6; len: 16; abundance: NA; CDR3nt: TGTGCCAGCAGCTTGGGACTAGCGGGGGGGCAGGAAGAGCAGTACTTC; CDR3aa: CASSLGLAGGQEEQYF
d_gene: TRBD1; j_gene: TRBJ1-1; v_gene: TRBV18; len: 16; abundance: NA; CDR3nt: TGTGCCAGCTCACCTCGACAGGGGGCAAGTGAAACTGAAGCTTTCTTT; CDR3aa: CASSPRQGASETEAFF
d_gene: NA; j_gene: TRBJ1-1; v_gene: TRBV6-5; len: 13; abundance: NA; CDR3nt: TGTGCCAGCATTTTGACAATGAACACTGAAGCTTTCTTT; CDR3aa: CASILTMNTEAFF
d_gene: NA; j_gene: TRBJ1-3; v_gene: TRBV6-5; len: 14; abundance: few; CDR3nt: TGTGCCAGCAGACCCGGGAGCTCTGGAAACACCATATATTTT; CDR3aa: CASRPGSSGNTIYF
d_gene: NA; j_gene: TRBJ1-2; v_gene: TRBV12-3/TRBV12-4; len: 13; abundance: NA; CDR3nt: TGTGCCAGCAGTGTTTTGGGGGCGGGTGGCTACACCTTC; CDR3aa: CASSVLGAGGYTF
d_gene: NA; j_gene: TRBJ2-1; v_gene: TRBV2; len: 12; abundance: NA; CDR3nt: TGTGCCAGCAGTGGACTAGGGTATGAGCAGTTCTTC; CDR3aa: CASSGLGYEQFF
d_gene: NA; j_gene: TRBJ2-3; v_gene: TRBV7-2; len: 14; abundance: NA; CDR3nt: TGTGCCAGCAGCTTAGCCTTAGCCCCCGGGACGCAGTATTTT; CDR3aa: CASSLALAPGTQYF
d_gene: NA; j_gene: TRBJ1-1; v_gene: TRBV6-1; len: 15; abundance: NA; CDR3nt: TGTGCCAGCAGTGAGGGACTGCATGGGGACACTGAAGCTTTCTTT; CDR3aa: CASSEGLHGDTEAFF
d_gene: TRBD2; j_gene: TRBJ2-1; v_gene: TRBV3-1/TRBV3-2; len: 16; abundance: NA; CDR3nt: TGTGCCAGCAGCCAAGAGGCGGGACTAGCGTACGGTGAGCAGTTCTTC; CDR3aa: CASSQEAGLAYGEQFF
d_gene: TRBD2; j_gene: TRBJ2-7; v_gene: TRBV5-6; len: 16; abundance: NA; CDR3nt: TGTGCCAGCAGCTTGGGTAGCGGGGGGGCCGGGGACGAGCAGTACTTC; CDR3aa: CASSLGSGGAGDEQYF
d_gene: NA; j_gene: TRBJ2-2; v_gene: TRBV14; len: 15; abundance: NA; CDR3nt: TGTGCCAGCAGCCGTCAGGGGGGAAGAACCGGGGAGCTGTTTTTT; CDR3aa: CASSRQGGRTGELFF
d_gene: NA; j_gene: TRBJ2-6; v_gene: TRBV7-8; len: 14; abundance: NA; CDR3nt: TGTGCCAGCAGCCTAAGCTCTGGGGCCAACGTCCTGACTTTC; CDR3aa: CASSLSSGANVLTF
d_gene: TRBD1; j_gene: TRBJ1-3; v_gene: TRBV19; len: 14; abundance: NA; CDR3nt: TGTGCCAGTAGTCGCCAGGGGGCCGGAAACACCATATATTTT; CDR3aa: CASSRQGAGNTIYF
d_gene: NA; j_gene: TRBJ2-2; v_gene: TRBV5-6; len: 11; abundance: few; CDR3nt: TGTGCCAGCAGCCGGCCCGGGGAGCTGTTTTTT; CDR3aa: CASSRPGELFF
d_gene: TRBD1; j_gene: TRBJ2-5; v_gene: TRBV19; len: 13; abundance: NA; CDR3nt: TGTGCCAGTAGCCACAGGGGTGTGGAGACCCAGTACTTC; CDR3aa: CASSHRGVETQYF
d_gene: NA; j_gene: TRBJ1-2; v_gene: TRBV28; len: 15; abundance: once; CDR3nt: TGTGCCAGCCAGCGTCCGGACGGATTCAACTATGGCTACACCTTC; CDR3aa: CASQRPDGFNYGYTF
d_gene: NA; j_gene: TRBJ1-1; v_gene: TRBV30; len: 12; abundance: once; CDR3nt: TGTGCCTGGAGCTTTATGAACACTGAAGCTTTCTTT; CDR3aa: CAWSFMNTEAFF
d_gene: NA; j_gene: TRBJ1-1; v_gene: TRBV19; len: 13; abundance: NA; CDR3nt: TGTGCCAGTAGTATAACGGAGGACACTGAAGCTTTCTTT; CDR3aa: CASSITEDTEAFF
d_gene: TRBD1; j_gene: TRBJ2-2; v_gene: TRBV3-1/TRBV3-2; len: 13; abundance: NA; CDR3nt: TGTGCCAGCAGCCGAGGACAGGGCGGGGAGCTGTTTTTT; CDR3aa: CASSRGQGGELFF
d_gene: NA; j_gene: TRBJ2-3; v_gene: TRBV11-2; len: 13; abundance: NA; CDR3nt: TGTGCCAGCAGCTTGTACCTCACAGATACGCAGTATTTT; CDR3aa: CASSLYLTDTQYF
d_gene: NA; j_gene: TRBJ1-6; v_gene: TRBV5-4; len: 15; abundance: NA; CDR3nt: TGTGCCAGCAGCTTGGGGCAGGGCTATAATTCACCCCTCCACTTT; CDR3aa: CASSLGQGYNSPLHF
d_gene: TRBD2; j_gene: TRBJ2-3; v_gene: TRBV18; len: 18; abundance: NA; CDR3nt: TGTGCCAGCTCACCGCTGGGACTAGCGTCCAAGGGGGCAGATACGCAGTATTTT; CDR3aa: CASSPLGLASKGADTQYF